This TCR beta chain is drawn from a study of regulatory T cells in long-lasting Graves disease. Ten or more counts support this clonotype. Its antigen is still unknown. Time point noted: newly diagnosed GD, antithyroid drugs for less than 3 months. Making the TCR library involved RNA that had been extracted from PBMCs. Both iRepertoire HTBI primers and Arm-PCR of CDR3 regions were used to build the TCR beta libraries. TCRdb re-called the multiplex PCR reads with MiXCR, one entry per CDR3 protein. The table shows hundreds of thousands of distinct CDR3 sequences, with roughly 15% occurring only once. Broader study findings: Since the sample size was small, accuracy may have been reduced. Compared with new cases, persistent Graves' patients showed reduced TCR diversity.

V shed 5 bases and J shed 6 bases, with 8 bases lying between them. This CDR3 has 13 amino acids. These data also formed part of another study, on T cells in Graves' hyperthyroidism and ophthalmopathy.

The material was peripheral blood mononuclear cells (PBMCs), obtained at new diagnosis, from a patient treated with antithyroid drugs. This receptor was taken from a woman between 40 and 55 years old with Graves disease. V and J are TRBV12-3 or TRBV12-4 and TRBJ1-6; no definite D call. The CDR3 region has the DNA TGTGCCAGCAGTCTAGGCCTTAATTCACCCCTCCACTTT. It yields the protein CASSLGLNSPLHF.